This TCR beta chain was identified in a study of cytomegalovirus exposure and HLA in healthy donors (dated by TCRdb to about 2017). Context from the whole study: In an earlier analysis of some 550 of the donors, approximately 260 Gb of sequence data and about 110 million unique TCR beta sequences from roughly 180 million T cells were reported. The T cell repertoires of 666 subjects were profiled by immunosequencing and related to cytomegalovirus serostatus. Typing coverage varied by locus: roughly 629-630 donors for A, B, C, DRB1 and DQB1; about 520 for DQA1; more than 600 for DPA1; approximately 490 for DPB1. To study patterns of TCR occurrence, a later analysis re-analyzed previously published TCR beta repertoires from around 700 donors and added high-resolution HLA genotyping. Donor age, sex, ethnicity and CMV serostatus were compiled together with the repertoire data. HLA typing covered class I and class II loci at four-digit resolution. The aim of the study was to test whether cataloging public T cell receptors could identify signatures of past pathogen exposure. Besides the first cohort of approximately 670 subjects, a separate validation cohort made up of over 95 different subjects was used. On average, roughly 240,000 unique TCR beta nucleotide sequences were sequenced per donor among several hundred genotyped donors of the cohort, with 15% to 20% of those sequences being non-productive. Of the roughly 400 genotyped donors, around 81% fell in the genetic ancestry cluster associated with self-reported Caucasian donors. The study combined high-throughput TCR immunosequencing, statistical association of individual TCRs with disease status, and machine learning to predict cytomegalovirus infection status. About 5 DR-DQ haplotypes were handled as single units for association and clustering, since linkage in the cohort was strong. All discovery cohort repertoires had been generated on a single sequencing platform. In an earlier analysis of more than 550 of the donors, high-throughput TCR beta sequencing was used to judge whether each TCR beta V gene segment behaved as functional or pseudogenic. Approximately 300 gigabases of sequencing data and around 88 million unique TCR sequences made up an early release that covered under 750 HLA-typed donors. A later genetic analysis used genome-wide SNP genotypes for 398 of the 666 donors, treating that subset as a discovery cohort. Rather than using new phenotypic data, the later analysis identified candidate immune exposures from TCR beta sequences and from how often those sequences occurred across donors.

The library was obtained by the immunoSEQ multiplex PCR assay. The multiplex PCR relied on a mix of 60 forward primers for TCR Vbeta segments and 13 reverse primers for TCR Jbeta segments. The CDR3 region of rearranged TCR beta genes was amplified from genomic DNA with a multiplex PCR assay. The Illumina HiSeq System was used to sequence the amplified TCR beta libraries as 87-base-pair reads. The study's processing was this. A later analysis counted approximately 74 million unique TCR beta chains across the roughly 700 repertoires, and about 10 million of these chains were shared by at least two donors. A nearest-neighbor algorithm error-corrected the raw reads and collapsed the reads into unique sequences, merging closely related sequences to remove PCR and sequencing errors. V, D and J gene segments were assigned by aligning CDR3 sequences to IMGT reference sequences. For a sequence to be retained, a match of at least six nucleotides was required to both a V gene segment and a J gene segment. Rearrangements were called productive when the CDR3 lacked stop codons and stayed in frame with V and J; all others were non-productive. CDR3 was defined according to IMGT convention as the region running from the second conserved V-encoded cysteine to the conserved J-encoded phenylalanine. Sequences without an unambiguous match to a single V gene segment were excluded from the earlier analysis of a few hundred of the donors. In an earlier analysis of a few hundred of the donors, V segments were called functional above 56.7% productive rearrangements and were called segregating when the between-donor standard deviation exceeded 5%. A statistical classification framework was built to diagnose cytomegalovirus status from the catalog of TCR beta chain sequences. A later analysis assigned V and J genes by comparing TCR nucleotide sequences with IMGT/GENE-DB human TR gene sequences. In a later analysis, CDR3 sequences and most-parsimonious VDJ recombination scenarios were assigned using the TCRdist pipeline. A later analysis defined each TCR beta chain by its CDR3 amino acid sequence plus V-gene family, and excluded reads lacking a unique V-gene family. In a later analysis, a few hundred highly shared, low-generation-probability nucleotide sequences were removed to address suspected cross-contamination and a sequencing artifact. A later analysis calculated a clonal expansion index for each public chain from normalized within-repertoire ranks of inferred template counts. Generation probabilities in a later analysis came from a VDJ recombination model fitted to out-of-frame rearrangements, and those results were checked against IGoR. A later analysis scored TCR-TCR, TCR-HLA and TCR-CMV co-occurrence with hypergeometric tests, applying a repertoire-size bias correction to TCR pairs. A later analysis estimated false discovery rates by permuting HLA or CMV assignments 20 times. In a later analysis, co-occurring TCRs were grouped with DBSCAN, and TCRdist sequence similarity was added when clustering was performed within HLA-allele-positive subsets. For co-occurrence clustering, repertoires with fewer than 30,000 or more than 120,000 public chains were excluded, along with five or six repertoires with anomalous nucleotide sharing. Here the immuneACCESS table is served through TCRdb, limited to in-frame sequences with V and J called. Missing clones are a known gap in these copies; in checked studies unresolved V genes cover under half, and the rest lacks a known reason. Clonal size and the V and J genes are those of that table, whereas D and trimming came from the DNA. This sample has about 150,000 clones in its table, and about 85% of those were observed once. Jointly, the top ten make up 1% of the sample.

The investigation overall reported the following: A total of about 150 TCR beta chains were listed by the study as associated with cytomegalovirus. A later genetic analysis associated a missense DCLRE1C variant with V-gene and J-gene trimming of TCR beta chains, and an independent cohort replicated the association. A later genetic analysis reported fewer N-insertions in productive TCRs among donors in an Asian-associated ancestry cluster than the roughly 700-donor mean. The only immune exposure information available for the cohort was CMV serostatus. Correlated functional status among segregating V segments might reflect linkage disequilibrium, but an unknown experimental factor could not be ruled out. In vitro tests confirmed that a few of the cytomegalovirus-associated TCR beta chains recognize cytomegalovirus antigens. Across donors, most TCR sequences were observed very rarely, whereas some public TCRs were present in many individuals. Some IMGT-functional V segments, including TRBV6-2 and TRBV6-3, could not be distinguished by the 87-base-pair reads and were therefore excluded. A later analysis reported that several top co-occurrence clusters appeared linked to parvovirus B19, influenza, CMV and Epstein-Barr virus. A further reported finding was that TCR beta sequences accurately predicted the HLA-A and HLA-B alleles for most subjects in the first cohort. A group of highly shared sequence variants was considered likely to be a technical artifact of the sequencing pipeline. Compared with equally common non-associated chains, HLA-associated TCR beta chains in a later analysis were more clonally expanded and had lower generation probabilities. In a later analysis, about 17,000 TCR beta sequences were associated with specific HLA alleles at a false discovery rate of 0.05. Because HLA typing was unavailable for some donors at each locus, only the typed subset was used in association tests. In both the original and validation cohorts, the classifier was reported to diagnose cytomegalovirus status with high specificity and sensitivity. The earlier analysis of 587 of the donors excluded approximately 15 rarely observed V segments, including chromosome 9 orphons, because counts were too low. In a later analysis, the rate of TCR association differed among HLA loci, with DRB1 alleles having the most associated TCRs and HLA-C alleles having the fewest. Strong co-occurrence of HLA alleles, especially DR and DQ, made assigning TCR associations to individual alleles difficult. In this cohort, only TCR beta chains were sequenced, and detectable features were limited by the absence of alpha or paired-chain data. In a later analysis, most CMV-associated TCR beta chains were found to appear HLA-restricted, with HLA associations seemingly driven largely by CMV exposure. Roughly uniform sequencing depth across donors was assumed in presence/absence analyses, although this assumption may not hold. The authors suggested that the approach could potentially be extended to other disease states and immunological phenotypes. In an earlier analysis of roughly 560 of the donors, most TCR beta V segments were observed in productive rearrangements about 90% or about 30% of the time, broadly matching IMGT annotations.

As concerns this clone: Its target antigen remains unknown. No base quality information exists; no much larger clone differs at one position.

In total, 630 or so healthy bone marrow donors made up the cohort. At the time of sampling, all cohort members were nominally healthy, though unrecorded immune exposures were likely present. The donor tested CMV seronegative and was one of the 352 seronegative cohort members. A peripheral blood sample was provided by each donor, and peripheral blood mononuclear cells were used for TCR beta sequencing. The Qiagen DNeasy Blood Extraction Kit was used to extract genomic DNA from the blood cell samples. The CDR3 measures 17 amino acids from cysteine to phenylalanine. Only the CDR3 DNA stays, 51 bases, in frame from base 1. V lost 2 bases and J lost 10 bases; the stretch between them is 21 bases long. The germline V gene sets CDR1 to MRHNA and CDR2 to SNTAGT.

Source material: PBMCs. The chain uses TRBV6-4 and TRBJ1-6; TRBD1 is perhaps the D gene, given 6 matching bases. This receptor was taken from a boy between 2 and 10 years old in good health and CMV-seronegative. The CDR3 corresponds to CASSDVKTGFFKSPLHF. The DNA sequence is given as TGTGCCAGCAGTGACGTAAAAACAGGGTTTTTTAAATCACCCCTCCACTTT.